These 21 T cell receptor beta chains were all obtained from the same sample, sequenced in a study of blood T cell repertoires in COVID-19. TCRdb's copy holds only in-frame clones and misses some; the assay was immunoSEQ multiplex PCR. The data show roughly 260,000 clones, approximately 90% seen once. Sequencing was performed on PBMCs or T cells enriched from blood (not recorded which). These receptors all come from a woman younger than 45 with acute COVID-19.

V gene TRBV27 combines with J gene TRBJ2-2; D ambiguous. Trimming shortened V by 5 bases and J by 0 bases, and 13 bases separated the two germline ends. Per germline, CDR1 MNHEY and CDR2 SMNVEV (reference sequence). The CDR3 runs 16 residues. The CDR3 DNA reads TGTGCCAGCAGTCTAAAACCCAAAACGAACACCGGGGAGCTGTTTTTT. It codes for CASSLKPKTNTGELFF.

The chain couples TRBV3-1 (or the pseudogene TRBV3-2) to TRBJ2-5; the match to TRBD2 covers 8 bases. With V trimmed by 1 base and J by 4 bases, 8 bases remained unmatched. The CDR3 is 16 amino acids. CDR1 LGHDT and CDR2 YNNKEL come from the germline V gene (reference sequence). CDR3 DNA: TGTGCCAGCAGCCAAGGTTCTGGTAGCGGGGTAGAGACCCAGTACTTC. It specifies CASSQGSGSGVETQYF.

The rearrangement uses TRBV18 and TRBJ1-5; D may be TRBD1 (5 bases). There are 18 residues in the CDR3. Trimming removed 6 bases at V and 0 bases at J, with 21 bases between. Germline CDR1 KGHSH, CDR2 LQKENI. The CDR3 DNA follows: TGTGCCAGCTCCTCGATGGCTAGGGGCCTGGGTAGCAATCAGCCCCAGCATTTT. Translating it yields CASSSMARGLGSNQPQHF.

Only one count was recorded for this clone. The rearrangement links TRBV7-8 to TRBJ1-4; 8 nucleotides align to TRBD1. This CDR3 region has 15 residues. Losses at the gene ends were 5 bases for V and 7 bases for J; bases not matched to a gene: 9. Germline CDR1 is SGHVS and CDR2 is FQNEAQ. Here the CDR3 DNA reads TGTGCCAGCAGCGCGCAGGGGGCCGAAGTTGAAAAACTGTTTTTT. Its protein is CASSAQGAEVEKLFF.

This chain connects TRBV27 to TRBJ2-2, with TRBD2 as a possible D gene (5 bases). The CDR3 totals 18 residues. Trimming took off 2 bases at V and 4 bases at J, with 20 bases between the two ends. CDR1 and CDR2 from the germline V gene are MNHEY and SMNVEV (reference sequence). The CDR3: CASSLTPLVGGRTGELFF. For the CDR3, the DNA is TGTGCCAGCAGTTTAACACCCCTTGTTGGAGGTCGCACCGGGGAGCTGTTTTTT.

The rearrangement uses TRBV10-3 and TRBJ1-1; 7 positions match TRBD1. The trim removed 6 bases at V and 3 bases at J, leaving 7 bases unmatched. Germline CDR1 is ENHRY and CDR2 is SYGVKD. The length of the CDR3 is 14 residues. This CDR3 is CAIRKTGWDTEAFF. Here the CDR3 DNA reads TGTGCCATCAGGAAGACAGGGTGGGACACTGAAGCTTTCTTT.

The chain employs TRBV2 and TRBJ2-7, with TRBD2 matching over 7 bases. The CDR3 is made up of 11 amino acids. Trimming cost V 8 bases and J 6 bases; bases outside gene matches: 4. Per germline, CDR1 SNHLY and CDR2 FYNNEI. The CDR3 DNA reads TGTGCCAGCGGGGGGGGAAGCGAGCAGTACTTC. Its protein product is CASGGGSEQYF.

The V gene is TRBV18, the J gene TRBJ1-3, with D perhaps TRBD1 (6 bases). The CDR3 length is 16 residues. Germline assignment: CDR1 KGHSH and CDR2 LQKENI. Trimming stripped 3 bases from V and 0 bases from J, with 12 bases between. CDR3: CASSPLTGRSGNTIYF. The CDR3 DNA reads as TGTGCCAGCTCACCCCTGACAGGACGCTCTGGAAACACCATATATTTT.

The chain recombines TRBV14 with TRBJ2-7; maybe TRBD1 (5 bases). The V end was cut by 1 base, the J end by 7 bases, with 11 bases between. The CDR3 extends over 13 amino acids. Germline V lookup: CDR1 SGHDN, CDR2 FVKESK. DNA for the CDR3: TGTGCCAGCAGCCAAGGTCATCAGGGTGAGCAGTACTTC. This encodes CASSQGHQGEQYF.

This clone showed up just a few times. The J gene is TRBJ1-1, the V gene TRBV2; perhaps TRBD1 as D (5 bases). The V end lost 0 bases, the J end lost 0 bases, and 8 bases lay between the germline ends. Looked up from germline, CDR1 is SNHLY and CDR2 is FYNNEI. This CDR3 has 15 amino acids. The CDR3 loop reads CASSEATGMNTEAFF. Here the CDR3 DNA reads TGTGCCAGCAGTGAAGCAACAGGAATGAACACTGAAGCTTTCTTT. Based on the CDR3 plus reference TRBV2 and TRBJ1-1, the full variable domain is EPEVTQTPSHQVTQMGQEVILRCVPISNHLYFYWYRQILGQKVEFLVSFYNNEISEKSEIFDDQFSVERPDGSNFTLKIRSTKLEDSAMYFCASSEATGMNTEAFFGQGTRLTVV.

The chain has TRBV5-4 and TRBJ2-1; 8 bases are shared with TRBD1. V lost 4 bases, J lost 2 bases, and 5 bases stayed unmatched. Germline V gene lookup returns CDR1 SGHNT and CDR2 YYREEE (reference sequence). CDR3 size: 15 residues. The CDR3 DNA reads as TGTGCCAGCAGCCTAGGACAGGGAACCTACAATGAGCAGTTCTTC. It yields the protein CASSLGQGTYNEQFF.

The chain couples TRBV5-1 to TRBJ2-3, with D possibly TRBD1 on 6 matching bases. This CDR3 has 14 residues. Germline CDR1 reads SGHRS; CDR2 reads YFSETQ. Trimming shortened V by 4 bases and J by 2 bases, and 11 bases separated the two germline ends. This CDR3 is CASSQGQSTDTQYF. The CDR3 region has the DNA TGCGCCAGCAGCCAAGGACAGTCCACAGATACGCAGTATTTT.

The rearrangement joins TRBV7-8 to TRBJ1-4; D remains unclear. Germline V lookup: CDR1 SGHVS, CDR2 FQNEAQ. V gave up 1 base and J gave up 0 bases, with 9 bases separating them. The CDR3 has 16 residues. The DNA of the CDR3 is TGTGCCAGCAGCTTAGTTGTAACTGCAACTAATGAAAAACTGTTTTTT. This gives the protein CASSLVVTATNEKLFF.

The rearrangement uses TRBV10-2 and TRBJ1-2; no definite D call. CDR3 length: 13 amino acids. V lost 4 bases to trimming and J lost 2 bases, with 8 bases between them. The V gene's germline CDR1 is WSHSY and CDR2 SAAADI. CDR3 loop: CASSAGQNYGYTF. CDR3 DNA: TGCGCCAGCAGTGCAGGTCAGAACTATGGCTACACCTTC.

The rearrangement joins TRBV24-1 to TRBJ1-2, with no clear D. The CDR3 is 10 amino acids. V was pared by 12 bases and J by 5 bases, with 9 bases between. Germline V gives CDR1 KGHDR, CDR2 SFDVKD. Written as DNA, the CDR3 is TGTGCCCCGGGATTTTATGGCTACACCTTC. Its protein is CAPGFYGYTF.

The J gene is TRBJ1-1, the V gene TRBV6-1; 8 bases map to TRBD1. V lost 2 bases to trimming and J lost 5 bases; unmatched junction nucleotides: 4. The germline CDR1 and CDR2 sequences are MNHNS and SASEGT. The CDR3 is made up of 14 amino acids. Here the CDR3 reads CASSEQGARTEAFF. The CDR3 bases are TGTGCCAGCAGTGAACAGGGGGCTAGGACTGAAGCTTTCTTT.

V usage is TRBV10-1 and J usage is TRBJ2-7; TRBD1 might be the D (6 bases). V shed 6 bases and J shed 3 bases, with 12 bases lying between them. The CDR3 consists of 13 residues. Germline CDR1 WNHNN, CDR2 SYGVQD (reference sequence). The CDR3, as DNA: TGCGCCAGCAGCCGAAAACAGGGCTACGAGCAGTACTTC. Translating it yields CASSRKQGYEQYF.

The chain employs TRBV5-6 and TRBJ2-7; perhaps TRBD1 as D (5 bases). Per germline, CDR1 SGHDT and CDR2 YYEEEE. The length of the CDR3 is 12 residues. With 2 bases removed from V and 4 bases from J, the gap between germline ends came to 7 bases. The CDR3 loop reads CASSFGQYEQYF. For the CDR3, the DNA is TGTGCCAGCAGCTTCGGACAATACGAGCAGTACTTC.

The chain carries TRBV2 and TRBJ1-2, with unresolved D. The CDR3 length is 14 residues. V lost 6 bases to trimming and J lost 0 bases, with 11 bases between them. Germline lookup yields CDR1 SNHLY and CDR2 FYNNEI. The CDR3 region has the DNA TGTGCCAGCAGGCTCGATTCTACTAACTATGGCTACACCTTC. Amino acid sequence: CASRLDSTNYGYTF.

Worth noting for this clone: A read error may produce the germline difference seen at one junction end. The gene calls are TRBV2 and TRBJ1-2; no clear D. Per the germline V gene, CDR1 is SNHLY and CDR2 is FYNNEI. The CDR3 totals 10 residues. CDR3 sequence (DNA): TGTGCCAGCAGTGAAGCCCTTTCGGCCTTC. Encoded protein: CASSEALSAF.

The genes are TRBV9 and TRBJ2-3; the D gene is possibly TRBD2 (6 bases). Trimming left V 4 bases short and J 4 bases short, with 22 bases between. CDR3 length: 17 amino acids. Germline CDR1 and CDR2: SGDLS and YYNGEE. The CDR3, as DNA: TGTGCCAGCAGCCCCCGCTCGGGTAGCGGCCCGTCAGATACGCAGTATTTT. Its protein is CASSPRSGSGPSDTQYF.